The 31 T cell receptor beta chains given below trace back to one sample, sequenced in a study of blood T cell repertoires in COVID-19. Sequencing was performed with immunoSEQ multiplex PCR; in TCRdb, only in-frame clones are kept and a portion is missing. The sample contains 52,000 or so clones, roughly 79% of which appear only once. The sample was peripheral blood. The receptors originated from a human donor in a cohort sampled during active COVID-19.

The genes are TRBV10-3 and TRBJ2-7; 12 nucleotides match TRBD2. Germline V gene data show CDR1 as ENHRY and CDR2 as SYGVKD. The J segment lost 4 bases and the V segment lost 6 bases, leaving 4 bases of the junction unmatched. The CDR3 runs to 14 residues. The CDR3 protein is CAISRTSGKYEQYF. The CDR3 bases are TGTGCCATCAGCCGGACTAGCGGGAAATACGAGCAGTACTTC.

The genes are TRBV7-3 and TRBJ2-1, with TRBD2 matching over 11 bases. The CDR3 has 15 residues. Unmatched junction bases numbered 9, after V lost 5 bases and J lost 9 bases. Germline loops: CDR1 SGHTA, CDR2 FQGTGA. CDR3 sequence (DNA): TGTGCCAGCAGCCTTATTAGCGGGAGGGCCGGTGAGCAGTTCTTC. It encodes CASSLISGRAGEQFF.

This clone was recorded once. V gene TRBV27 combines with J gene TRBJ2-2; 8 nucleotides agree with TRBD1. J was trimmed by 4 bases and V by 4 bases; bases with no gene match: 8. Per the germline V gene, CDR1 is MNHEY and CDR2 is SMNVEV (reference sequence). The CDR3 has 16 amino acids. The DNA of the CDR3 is TGTGCCAGCAGTTGGCCAACCGGGACAGGCACCGGGGAGCTGTTTTTT. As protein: CASSWPTGTGTGELFF.

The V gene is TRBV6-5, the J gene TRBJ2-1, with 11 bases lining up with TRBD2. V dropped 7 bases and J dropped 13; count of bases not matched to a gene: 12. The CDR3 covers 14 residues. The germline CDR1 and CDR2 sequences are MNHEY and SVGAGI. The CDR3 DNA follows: TGTGCCAGCAAGCGGACTAGCGGGCCTTATAAACAGTTCTTC. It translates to CASKRTSGPYKQFF.

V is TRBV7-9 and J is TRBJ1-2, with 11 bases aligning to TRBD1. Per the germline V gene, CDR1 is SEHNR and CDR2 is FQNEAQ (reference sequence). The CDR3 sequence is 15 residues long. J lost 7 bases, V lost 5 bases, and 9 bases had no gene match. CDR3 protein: CASSPGTGGRTGYTF. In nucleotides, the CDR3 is TGTGCCAGCAGCCCCGGGACAGGGGGACGGACTGGCTACACCTTC.

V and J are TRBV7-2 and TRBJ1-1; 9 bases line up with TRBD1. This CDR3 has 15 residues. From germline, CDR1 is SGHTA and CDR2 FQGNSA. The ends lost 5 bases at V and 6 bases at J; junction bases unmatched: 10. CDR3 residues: CASSARDRAVPEAFF. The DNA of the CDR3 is TGTGCCAGCAGCGCCCGGGACAGGGCGGTCCCTGAAGCTTTCTTT.

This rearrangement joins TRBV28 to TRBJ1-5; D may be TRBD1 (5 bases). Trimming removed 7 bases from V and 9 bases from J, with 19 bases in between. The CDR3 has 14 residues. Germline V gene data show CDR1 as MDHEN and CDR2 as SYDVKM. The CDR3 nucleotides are TGTGCCAGCACCCCGGCGGGGGTCAGTCGGCCCCAGCATTTT. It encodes CASTPAGVSRPQHF.

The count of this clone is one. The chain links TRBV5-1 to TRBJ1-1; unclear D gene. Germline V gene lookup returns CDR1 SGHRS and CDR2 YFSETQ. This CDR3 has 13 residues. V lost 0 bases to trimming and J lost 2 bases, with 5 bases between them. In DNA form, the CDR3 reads TGCGCCAGCAGCTTGGGCGTTAACACTGAAGCTTTCTTT. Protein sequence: CASSLGVNTEAFF.

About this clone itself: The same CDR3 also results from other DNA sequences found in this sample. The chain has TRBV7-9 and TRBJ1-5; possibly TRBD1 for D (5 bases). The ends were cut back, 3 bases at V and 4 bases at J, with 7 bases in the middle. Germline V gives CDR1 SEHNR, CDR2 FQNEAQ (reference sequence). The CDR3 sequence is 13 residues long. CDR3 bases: TGTGCCAGCAGCTTGCAGGGTAATCAGCCCCAGCATTTT. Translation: CASSLQGNQPQHF.

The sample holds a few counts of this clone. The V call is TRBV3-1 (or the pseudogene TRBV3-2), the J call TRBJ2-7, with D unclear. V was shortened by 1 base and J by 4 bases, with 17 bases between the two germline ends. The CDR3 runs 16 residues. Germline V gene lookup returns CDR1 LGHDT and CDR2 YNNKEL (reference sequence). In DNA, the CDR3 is TGTGCCAGCAGCCAAGCCCCCGGTTCGAGGCGTTACGAGCAGTACTTC. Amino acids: CASSQAPGSRRYEQYF.

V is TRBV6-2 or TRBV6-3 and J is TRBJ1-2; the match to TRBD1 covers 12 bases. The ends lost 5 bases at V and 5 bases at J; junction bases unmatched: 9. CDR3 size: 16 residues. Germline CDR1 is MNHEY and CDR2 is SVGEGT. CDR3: CASSLGTGGARYGYTF. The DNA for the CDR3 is TGTGCCAGCAGTCTCGGGACAGGGGGCGCCAGGTATGGCTACACCTTC.

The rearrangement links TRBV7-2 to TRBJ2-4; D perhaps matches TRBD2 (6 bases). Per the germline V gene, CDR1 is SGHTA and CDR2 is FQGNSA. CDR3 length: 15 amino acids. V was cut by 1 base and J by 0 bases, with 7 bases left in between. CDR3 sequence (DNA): TGTGCCAGCAGCTTAGTGGGGGGAGCCAAAAACATTCAGTACTTC. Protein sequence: CASSLVGGAKNIQYF.

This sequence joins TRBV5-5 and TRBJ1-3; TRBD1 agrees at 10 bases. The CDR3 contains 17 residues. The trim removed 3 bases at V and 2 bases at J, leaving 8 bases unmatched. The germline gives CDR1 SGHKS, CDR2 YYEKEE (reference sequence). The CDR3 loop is CASSWNPGQGTGNTIYF. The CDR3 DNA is TGTGCCAGCAGCTGGAATCCGGGACAGGGGACTGGAAACACCATATATTTT.

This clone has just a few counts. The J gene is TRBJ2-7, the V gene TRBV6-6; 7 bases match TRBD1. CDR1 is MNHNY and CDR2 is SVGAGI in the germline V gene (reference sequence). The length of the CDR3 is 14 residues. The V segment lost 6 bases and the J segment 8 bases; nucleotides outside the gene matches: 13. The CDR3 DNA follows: TGTGCCAGCAGCTTTACCGGGACAGTGGAGCAGCAGTACTTC. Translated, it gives CASSFTGTVEQQYF.

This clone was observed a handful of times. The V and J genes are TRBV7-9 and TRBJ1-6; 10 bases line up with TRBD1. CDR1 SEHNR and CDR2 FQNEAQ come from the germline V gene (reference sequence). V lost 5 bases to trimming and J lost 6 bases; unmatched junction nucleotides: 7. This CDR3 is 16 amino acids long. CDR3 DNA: TGTGCCAGCAGCCGCCGGGGGACAGGGGTTAATTCACCCCTCCACTTT. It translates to CASSRRGTGVNSPLHF.

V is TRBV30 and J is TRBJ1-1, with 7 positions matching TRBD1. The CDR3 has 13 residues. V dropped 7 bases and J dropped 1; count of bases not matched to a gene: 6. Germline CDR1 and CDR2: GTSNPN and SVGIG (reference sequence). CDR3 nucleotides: TGTGCCTTACAACAGGGGTCGAACACTGAAGCTTTCTTT. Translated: CALQQGSNTEAFF.

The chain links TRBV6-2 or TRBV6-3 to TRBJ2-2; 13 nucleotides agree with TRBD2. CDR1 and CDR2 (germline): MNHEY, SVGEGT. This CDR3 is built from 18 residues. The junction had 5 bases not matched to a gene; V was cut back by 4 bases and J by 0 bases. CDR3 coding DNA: TGTGCCAGCAGTTTCGGACTAGCGGGGGATTCGAACACCGGGGAGCTGTTTTTT. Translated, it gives CASSFGLAGDSNTGELFF.

DNA of the CDR3: TGCGCCAGCAGTCAAACCTACCCCATCGGGACAGGGGGAGACGGCTACACCTTC. Encoded protein: CASSQTYPIGTGGDGYTF. The chain combines TRBV23-1 with TRBJ1-2, with 11 bases identical to TRBD1. TRBV23-1 is sorted into the ORF group, with uncertain function. The junction had 16 bases not matched to a gene; V was cut back by 2 bases and J by 8 bases. This CDR3 contains 18 residues.

The CDR3 loop reads CASSFRDRMNTEAFF. The CDR3 nucleotides read TGTGCCAGCAGCTTCCGGGACAGGATGAACACTGAAGCTTTCTTT. V usage is TRBV7-8 and J usage is TRBJ1-1; 8 bases agree with TRBD1. CDR1 is SGHVS, CDR2 FQNEAQ, per germline. V was pared by 3 bases and J by 0 bases, with 3 bases of the junction left unmatched. CDR3 length equals 15 residues.

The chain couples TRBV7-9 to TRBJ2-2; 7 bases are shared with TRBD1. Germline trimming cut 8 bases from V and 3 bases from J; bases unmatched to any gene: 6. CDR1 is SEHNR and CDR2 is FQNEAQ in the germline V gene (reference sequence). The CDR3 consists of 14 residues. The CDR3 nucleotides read TGTGCCAGCGACAGGGCCGGGTACACCGGGGAGCTGTTTTTT. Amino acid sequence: CASDRAGYTGELFF. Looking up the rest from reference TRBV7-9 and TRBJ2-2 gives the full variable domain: DTGVSQNPRHKITKRGQNVTFRCDPISEHNRLYWYRQTLGQGPEFLTYFQNEAQLEKSRLLSDRFSAERPKGSFSTLEIQRTEQGDSAMYLCASDRAGYTGELFFGEGSRLTVL.

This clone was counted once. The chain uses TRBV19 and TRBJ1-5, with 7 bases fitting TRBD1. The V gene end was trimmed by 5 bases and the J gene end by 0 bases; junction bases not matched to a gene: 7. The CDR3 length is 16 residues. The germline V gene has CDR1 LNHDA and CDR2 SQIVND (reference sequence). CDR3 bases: TGTGCCAGTAGTCCGCGGGCAGGGGGTAGCAATCAGCCCCAGCATTTT. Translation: CASSPRAGGSNQPQHF.

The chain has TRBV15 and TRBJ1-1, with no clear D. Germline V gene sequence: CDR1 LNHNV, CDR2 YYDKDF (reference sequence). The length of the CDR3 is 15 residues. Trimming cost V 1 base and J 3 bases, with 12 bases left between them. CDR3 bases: TGTGCCACCAGCAGAGTCCAGGTCGAAGACACTGAAGCTTTCTTT. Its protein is CATSRVQVEDTEAFF.

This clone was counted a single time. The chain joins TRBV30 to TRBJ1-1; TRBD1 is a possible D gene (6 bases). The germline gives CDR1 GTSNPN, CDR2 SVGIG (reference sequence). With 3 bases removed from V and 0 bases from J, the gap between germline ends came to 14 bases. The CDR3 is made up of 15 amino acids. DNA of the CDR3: TGTGCCTGGAGGAAAGACAGGTTCGTGAACACTGAAGCTTTCTTT. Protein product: CAWRKDRFVNTEAFF.

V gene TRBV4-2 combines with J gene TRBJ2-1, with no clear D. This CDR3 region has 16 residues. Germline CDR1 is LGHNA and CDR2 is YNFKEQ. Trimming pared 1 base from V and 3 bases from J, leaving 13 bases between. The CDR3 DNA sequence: TGTGCCAGCAGCCAAGCTGGTTCTAAAATCTACAATGAGCAGTTCTTC. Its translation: CASSQAGSKIYNEQFF.

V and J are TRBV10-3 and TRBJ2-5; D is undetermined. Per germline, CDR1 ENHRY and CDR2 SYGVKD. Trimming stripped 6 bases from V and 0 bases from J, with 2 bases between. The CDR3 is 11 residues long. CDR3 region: CAISYQETQYF. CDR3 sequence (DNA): TGTGCCATCAGCTACCAAGAGACCCAGTACTTC.

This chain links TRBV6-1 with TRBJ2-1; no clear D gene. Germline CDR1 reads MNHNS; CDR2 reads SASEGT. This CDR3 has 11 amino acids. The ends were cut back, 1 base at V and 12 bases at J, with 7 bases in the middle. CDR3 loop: CASSEVSRQFF. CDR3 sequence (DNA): TGTGCCAGCAGTGAAGTTTCGAGGCAGTTCTTC.

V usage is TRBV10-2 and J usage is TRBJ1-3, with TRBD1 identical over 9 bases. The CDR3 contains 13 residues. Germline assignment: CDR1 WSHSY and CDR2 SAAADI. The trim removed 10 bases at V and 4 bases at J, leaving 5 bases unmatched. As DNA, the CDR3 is TGCGCCACCCTACAGGGGGCAGGAAACACCATATATTTT. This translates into CATLQGAGNTIYF.

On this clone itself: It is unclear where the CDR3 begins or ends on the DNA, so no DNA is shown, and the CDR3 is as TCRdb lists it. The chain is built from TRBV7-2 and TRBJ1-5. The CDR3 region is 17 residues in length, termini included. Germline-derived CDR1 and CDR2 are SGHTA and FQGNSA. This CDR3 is CASSFSGPEGINQPQHF.

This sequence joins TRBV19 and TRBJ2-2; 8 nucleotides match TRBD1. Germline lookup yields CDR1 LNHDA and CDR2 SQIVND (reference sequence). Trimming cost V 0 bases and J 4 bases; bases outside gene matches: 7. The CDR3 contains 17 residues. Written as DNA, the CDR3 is TGTGCCAGTAGTATAGATCTGCGAACAGGGGGCACCGGGGAGCTGTTTTTT. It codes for CASSIDLRTGGTGELFF.

Written as DNA, the CDR3 is TGTGCCAGCAGCTTGTGGCCCCCCTACGAGCAGTACTTC. Amino acid sequence: CASSLWPPYEQYF. The chain is built from TRBV5-4 and TRBJ2-7; D uncertain. The CDR3 length is 13 residues. CDR1 and CDR2 from the germline V gene are SGHNT and YYREEE (reference sequence). V lost 1 base, J lost 2 bases, and 7 bases lay in between.

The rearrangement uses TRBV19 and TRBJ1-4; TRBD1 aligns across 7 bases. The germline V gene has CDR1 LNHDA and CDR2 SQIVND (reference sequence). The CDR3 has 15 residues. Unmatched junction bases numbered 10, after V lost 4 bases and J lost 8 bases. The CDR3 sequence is CASSTRQGIGEKLFF. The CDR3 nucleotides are TGTGCCAGTAGTACGAGACAGGGTATAGGGGAAAAACTGTTTTTT.